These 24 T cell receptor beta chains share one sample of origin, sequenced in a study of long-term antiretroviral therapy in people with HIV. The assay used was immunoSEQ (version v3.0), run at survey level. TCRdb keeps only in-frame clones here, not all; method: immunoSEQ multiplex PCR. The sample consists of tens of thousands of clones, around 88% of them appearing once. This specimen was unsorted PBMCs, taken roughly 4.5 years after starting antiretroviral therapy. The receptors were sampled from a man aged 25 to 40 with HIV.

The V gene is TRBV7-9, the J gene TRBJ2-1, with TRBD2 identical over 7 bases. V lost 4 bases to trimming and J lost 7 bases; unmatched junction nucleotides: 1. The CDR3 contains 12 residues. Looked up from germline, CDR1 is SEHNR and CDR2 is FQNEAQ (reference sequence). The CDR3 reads CASSYGGNEQFF. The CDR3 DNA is TGTGCCAGCAGCTACGGGGGGAATGAGCAGTTCTTC.

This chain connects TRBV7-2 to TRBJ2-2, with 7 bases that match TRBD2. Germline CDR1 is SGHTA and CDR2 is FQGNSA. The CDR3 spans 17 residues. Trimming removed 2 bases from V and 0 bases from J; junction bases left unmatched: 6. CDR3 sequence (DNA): TGTGCCAGCAGCTTAAGCCTAGCGGCAACGAACACCGGGGAGCTGTTTTTT. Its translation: CASSLSLAATNTGELFF.

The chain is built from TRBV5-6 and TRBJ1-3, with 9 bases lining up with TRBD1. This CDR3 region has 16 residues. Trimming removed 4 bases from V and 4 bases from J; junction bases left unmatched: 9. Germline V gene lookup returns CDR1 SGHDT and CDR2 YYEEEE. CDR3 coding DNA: TGTGCCAGCAGCCCTTTCGGACAGGGGATCGGAAACACCATATATTTT. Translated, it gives CASSPFGQGIGNTIYF. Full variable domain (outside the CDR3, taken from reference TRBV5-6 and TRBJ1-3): DAGVTQSPTHLIKTRGQQVTLRCSPKSGHDTVSWYQQALGQGPQFIFQYYEEEERQRGNFPDRFSGHQFPNYSSELNVNALLLGDSALYLCASSPFGQGIGNTIYFGEGSWLTVV.

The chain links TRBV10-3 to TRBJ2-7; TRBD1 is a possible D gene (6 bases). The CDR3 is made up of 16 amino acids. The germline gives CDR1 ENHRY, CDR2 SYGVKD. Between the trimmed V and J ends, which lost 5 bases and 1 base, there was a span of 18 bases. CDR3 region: CAISNPGTTLSYEQYF. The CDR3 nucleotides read TGTGCCATCAGTAACCCGGGGACAACTTTATCCTACGAGCAGTACTTC.

Written as DNA, the CDR3 is TGTGCCAGCAGGCATCGAGGGGGACCGGGTAGGGAGCAGTACTTC. Translating it yields CASRHRGGPGREQYF. The chain links TRBV13 to TRBJ2-7; D is perhaps TRBD1 (6 bases). Germline V lookup: CDR1 PRHDT, CDR2 FYEKMQ (reference sequence). V dropped 6 bases and J dropped 7 bases, with 22 bases sitting between them. CDR3 length equals 15 residues.

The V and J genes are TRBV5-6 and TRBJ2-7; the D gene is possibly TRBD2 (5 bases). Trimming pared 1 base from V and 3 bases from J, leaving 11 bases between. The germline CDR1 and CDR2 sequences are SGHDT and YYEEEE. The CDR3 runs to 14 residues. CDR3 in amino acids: CASSLWLANYEQYF. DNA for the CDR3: TGTGCCAGCAGCTTGTGGTTAGCGAACTACGAGCAGTACTTC.

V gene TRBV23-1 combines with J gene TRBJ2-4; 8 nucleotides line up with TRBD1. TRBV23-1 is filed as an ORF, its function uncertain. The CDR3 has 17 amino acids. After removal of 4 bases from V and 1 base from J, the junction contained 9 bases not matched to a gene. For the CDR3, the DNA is TGCGCCAGCAGTCCCCGGACAGGGTTCCAGGCCAAAAACATTCAGTACTTC. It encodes CASSPRTGFQAKNIQYF.

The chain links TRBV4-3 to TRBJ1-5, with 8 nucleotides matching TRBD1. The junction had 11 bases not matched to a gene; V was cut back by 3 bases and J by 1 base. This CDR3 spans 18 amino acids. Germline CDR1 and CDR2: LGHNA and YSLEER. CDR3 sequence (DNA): TGCGCCAGCAGCCACGGGCCAGGGGGCCCGGTGAGCAATCAGCCCCAGCATTTT. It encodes CASSHGPGGPVSNQPQHF.

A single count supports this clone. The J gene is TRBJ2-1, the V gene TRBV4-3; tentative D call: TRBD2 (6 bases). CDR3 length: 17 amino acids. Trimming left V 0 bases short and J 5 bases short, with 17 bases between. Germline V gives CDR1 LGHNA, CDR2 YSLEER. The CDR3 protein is CASSQDDVAVVHNEQFF. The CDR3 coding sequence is TGCGCCAGCAGCCAAGATGACGTAGCGGTAGTCCACAATGAGCAGTTCTTC.

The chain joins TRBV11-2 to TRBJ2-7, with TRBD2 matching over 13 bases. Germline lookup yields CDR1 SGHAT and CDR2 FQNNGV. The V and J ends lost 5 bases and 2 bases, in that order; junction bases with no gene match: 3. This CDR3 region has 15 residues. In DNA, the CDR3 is TGTGCCAGCAGCCGAGGGACTAGCGGGACCTACGAGCAGTACTTC. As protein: CASSRGTSGTYEQYF.

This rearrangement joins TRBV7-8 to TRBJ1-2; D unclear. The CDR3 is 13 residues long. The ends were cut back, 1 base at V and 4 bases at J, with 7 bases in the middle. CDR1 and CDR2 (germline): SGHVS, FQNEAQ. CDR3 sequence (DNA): TGTGCCAGCAGCTTAGACAACAGCTATGGCTACACCTTC. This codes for CASSLDNSYGYTF.

DNA for the CDR3: TGTGCCAGAAGCTTGCTCGGGGAGTTCGATCAGCCCCAGCATTTT. This gives the protein CARSLLGEFDQPQHF. This rearrangement joins TRBV5-3 to TRBJ1-5; D is undetermined. TRBV5-3 is an open reading frame, and its role is uncertain. The CDR3 loop spans 15 amino acids. Between the trimmed V and J ends, which lost 1 base and 5 bases, there was a span of 13 bases.

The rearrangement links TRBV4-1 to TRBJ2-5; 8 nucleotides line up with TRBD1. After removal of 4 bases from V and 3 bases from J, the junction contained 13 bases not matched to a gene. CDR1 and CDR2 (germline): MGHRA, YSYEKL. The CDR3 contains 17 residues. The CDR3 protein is CASSLNQPRTGKETQYF. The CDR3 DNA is TGCGCCAGCAGCCTTAACCAACCCCGGACAGGGAAAGAGACCCAGTACTTC.

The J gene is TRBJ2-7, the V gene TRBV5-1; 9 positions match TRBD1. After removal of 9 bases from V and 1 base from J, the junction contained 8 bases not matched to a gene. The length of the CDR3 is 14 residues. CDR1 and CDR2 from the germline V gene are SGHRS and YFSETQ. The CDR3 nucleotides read TGCGCCACTAGGATCGGGACAGGGTCCTACGAGCAGTACTTC. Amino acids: CATRIGTGSYEQYF.

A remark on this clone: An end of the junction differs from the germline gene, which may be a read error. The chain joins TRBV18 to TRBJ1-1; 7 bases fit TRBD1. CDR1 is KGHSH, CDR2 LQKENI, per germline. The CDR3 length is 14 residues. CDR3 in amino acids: CASSPLQGNAEAFF. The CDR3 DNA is TGTGCCAGCTCACCACTACAGGGGAACGCTGAAGCTTTCTTT.

The CDR3 is CASRTSGVRDTQYF. CDR3 in DNA: TGTGCCAGCAGGACTAGCGGGGTACGCGATACGCAGTATTTT. The chain is built from TRBV6-6 and TRBJ2-3; 11 bases are shared with TRBD2. The CDR3 totals 14 residues. Germline CDR1 reads MNHNY; CDR2 reads SVGAGI (reference sequence). The J segment lost 6 bases and the V segment lost 6 bases, leaving 5 bases of the junction unmatched.

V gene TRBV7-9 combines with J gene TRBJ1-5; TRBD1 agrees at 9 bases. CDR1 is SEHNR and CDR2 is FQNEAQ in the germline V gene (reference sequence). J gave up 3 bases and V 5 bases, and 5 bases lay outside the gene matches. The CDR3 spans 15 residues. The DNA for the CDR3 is TGTGCCAGCAGCCGGGACAGGGTCTACAATCAGCCCCAGCATTTT. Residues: CASSRDRVYNQPQHF. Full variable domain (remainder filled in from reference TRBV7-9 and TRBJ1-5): DTGVSQNPRHKITKRGQNVTFRCDPISEHNRLYWYRQTLGQGPEFLTYFQNEAQLEKSRLLSDRFSAERPKGSFSTLEIQRTEQGDSAMYLCASSRDRVYNQPQHFGDGTRLSIL.

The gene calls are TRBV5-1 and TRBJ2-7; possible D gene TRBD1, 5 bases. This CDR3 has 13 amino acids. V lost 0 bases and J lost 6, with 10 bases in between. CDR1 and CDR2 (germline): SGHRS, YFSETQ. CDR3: CASSLAQGSEQYF. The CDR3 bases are TGCGCCAGCAGCTTGGCTCAGGGCTCCGAGCAGTACTTC. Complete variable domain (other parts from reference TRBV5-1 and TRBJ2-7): KAGVTQTPRYLIKTRGQQVTLSCSPISGHRSVSWYQQTPGQGLQFLFEYFSETQRNKGNFPGRFSGRQFSNSRSEMNVSTLELGDSALYLCASSLAQGSEQYFGPGTRLTVT.

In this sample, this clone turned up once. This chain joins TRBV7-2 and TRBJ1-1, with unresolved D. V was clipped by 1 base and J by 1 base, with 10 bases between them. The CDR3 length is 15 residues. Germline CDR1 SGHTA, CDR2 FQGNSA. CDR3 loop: CASSLDFTTNTEAFF. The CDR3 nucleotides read TGTGCCAGCAGCTTAGATTTTACGACGAACACTGAAGCTTTCTTT.

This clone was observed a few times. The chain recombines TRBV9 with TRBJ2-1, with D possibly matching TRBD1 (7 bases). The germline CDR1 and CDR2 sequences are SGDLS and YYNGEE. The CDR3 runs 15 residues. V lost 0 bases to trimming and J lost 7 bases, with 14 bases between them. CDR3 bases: TGTGCCAGCAGCGTAGGACTAGACAGGGCAAATGAGCAGTTCTTC. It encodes CASSVGLDRANEQFF.

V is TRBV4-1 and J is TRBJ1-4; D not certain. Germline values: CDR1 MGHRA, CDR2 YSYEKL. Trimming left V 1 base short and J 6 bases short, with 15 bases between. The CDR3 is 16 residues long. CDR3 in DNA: TGCGCCAGCAGCCAAGTGATAGCTTCCGAGGATGAAAAACTGTTTTTT. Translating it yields CASSQVIASEDEKLFF.

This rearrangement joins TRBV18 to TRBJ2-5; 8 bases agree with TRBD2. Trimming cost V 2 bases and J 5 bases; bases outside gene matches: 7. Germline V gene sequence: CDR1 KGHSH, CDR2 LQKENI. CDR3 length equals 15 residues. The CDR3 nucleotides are TGTGCCAGCTCACCATTGGGAGCTAGCGGGGAGACCCAGTACTTC. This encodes CASSPLGASGETQYF.

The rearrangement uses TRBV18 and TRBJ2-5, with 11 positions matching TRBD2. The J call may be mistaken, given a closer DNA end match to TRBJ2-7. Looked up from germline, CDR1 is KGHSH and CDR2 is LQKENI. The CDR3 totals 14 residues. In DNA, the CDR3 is TGTGCCAGCTCAACTAGCGGGAGACTCTACGAGCAGTACTTC. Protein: CASSTSGRLYEQYF.

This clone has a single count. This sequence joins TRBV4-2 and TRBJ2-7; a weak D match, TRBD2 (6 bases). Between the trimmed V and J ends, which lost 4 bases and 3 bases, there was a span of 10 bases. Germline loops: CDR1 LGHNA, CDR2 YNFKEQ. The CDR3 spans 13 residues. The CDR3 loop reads CASSLGGSYEQYF. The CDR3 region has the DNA TGTGCCAGCAGCCTCGGGGGTAGCTACGAGCAGTACTTC.